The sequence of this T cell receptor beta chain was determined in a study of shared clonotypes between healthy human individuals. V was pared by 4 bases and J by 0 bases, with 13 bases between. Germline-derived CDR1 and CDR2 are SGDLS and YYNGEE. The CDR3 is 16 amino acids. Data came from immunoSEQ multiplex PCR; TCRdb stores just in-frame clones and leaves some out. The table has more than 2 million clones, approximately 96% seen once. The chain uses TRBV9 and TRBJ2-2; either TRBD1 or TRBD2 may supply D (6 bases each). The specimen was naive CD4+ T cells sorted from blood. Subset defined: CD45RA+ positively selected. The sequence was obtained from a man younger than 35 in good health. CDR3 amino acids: CASSPRGDSNTGELFF. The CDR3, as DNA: TGTGCCAGCAGCCCGAGGGGGGATTCGAACACCGGGGAGCTGTTTTTT. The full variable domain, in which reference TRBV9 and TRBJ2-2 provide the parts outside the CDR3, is DSGVTQTPKHLITATGQRVTLRCSPRSGDLSVYWYQQSLDQGLQFLIQYYNGEERAKGNILERFSAQQFPDLHSELNLSSLELGDSALYFCASSPRGDSNTGELFFGEGSRLTVL.